Described below is a single T cell receptor beta chain sequence and its context. Assay used: immunoSEQ multiplex PCR; TCRdb lists only in-frame clones, some missing. The sample gives 45,000 to 55,000 clones, around 90% of which show up once; around 0.61% is in the top ten. This sample is drawn from a study of T cell changes during pregnancy in multiple sclerosis. V lost 3 bases to trimming and J lost 4 bases; unmatched junction nucleotides: 2. The germline gives CDR1 SGHTA, CDR2 FQGNSA. The CDR3 totals 14 residues. This clonotype originated in a female donor in good health, enrolled as a control in a pregnancy study. Sample: CD4+ T cells from peripheral blood mononuclear cells, taken after pregnancy. V usage is TRBV7-2 and J usage is TRBJ1-1; TRBD1 agrees at 10 bases. Here the CDR3 DNA reads TGTGCCAGCAGCTTGGACAGGGGGACCACTGAAGCTTTCTTT. Translated: CASSLDRGTTEAFF.